This entry concerns a single T cell receptor beta chain. This entry comes from a study of OX40 agonist ivuxolimab in advanced cancers. Here immunoSEQ multiplex PCR was the method, and the copy in TCRdb shows in-frame clones only, minus some. This table has approximately 57,000 clones, under 85% appearing once. The sequencing here drew on CD4+ or CD8+ T cells sorted from blood, taken in a trial of the OX40 agonist ivuxolimab. The clonotype originates from an adult with an advanced solid tumor such as melanoma, head and neck, liver or kidney cancer.

Here the CDR3 DNA reads TGCGCCAGCAGCTTGGGCCTGACAGGGGGTGAAAAACTGTTTTTT. Amino acid sequence: CASSLGLTGGEKLFF. The chain combines TRBV5-1 with TRBJ1-4; 9 nucleotides match TRBD1. Germline CDR1 is SGHRS and CDR2 is YFSETQ. The CDR3 runs 15 residues. V shed 0 bases, J shed 7 bases, and the junction held 4 bases outside the gene matches.